The 22 T cell receptor beta chains in this list originate from one sample, sequenced in a study of human T cells and chemical hapten exposure. Time point here: pre-sensitization, week 0. Indicated treatment: therapeutic diphenylcyclopropenone sensitization with weekly scalp DPC. TCRdb ran MiXCR on the RACE reads and lists one entry per CDR3 protein. The sample shows tens of thousands of distinct CDR3 sequences, 14% of them seen only once. The material was whole blood, obtained in connection with sensitization to the hapten diphenylcyclopropenone (DPC). These receptor sequences come from a woman in her forties or fifties with alopecia areata. Some clones in this sample may be carry-over from other donors' samples.

Concerning this clonotype itself: The conserved final phenylalanine or tryptophan is absent from the CDR3, which likely points to a read error. The V call is TRBV27, the J call TRBJ1-2; D is possibly TRBD1 (5 bases). V was shortened by 4 bases and J by 6 bases, with 15 bases between the two germline ends. CDR3 length equals 14 residues. Germline V gives CDR1 MNHEY, CDR2 SMNVEV (reference sequence). In DNA form, the CDR3 reads TGTGCCAGCAGTTCGGAAGCAGGGTTCAATGGCTACACCTCC. It specifies CASSSEAGFNGYTS.

This rearrangement joins TRBV11-2 to TRBJ2-7; D gene ambiguous. This CDR3 region has 14 residues. Looked up from germline, CDR1 is SGHAT and CDR2 is FQNNGV. Trimming left V 0 bases short and J 3 bases short, with 9 bases between. CDR3 amino acids: CASSLDAQIYEQYF. CDR3 sequence (DNA): TGTGCCAGCAGCTTAGATGCACAGATCTACGAGCAGTACTTC.

This chain links TRBV29-1 with TRBJ2-6; D not certain. The CDR3 covers 13 residues. V lost 6 bases and J lost 1, with 7 bases in between. Germline-derived CDR1 and CDR2 are SQVTM and ANQGSEA. Here the CDR3 reads CSVALSGANVLTF. The CDR3 bases are TGCAGCGTCGCCTTGTCTGGGGCCAACGTCCTGACTTTC.

The chain employs TRBV19 and TRBJ1-1, with 8 bases matching TRBD1. The CDR3 covers 15 residues. After removal of 6 bases from V and 4 bases from J, the junction contained 10 bases not matched to a gene. Germline assignment: CDR1 LNHDA and CDR2 SQIVND (reference sequence). DNA for the CDR3: TGTGCCAGTAGCCGACGGACAGGGATGGGCACTGAAGCTTTCTTT. Translating it yields CASSRRTGMGTEAFF.

This clonotype was seen a handful of times. J is TRBJ2-4 and V is TRBV5-1, with D unclear. Per the germline V gene, CDR1 is SGHRS and CDR2 is YFSETQ. Trimming stripped 4 bases from V and 3 bases from J, with 11 bases between. The CDR3 extends over 14 amino acids. The chain's CDR3 is CASSASLGKNIQYF. In DNA form, the CDR3 reads TGCGCCAGCAGCGCGAGTCTAGGCAAAAACATTCAGTACTTC.

V is TRBV28 and J is TRBJ2-1; TRBD1 might be the D (5 bases). Germline V CDR1 and CDR2: MDHEN, SYDVKM. The V end was cut by 3 bases, the J end by 9 bases, with 18 bases between. The CDR3 consists of 15 residues. The CDR3 protein is CASSLSARGRGEQFF. DNA of the CDR3: TGTGCCAGCAGTTTGTCTGCAAGGGGAAGGGGTGAGCAGTTCTTC.

This clonotype has just a few counts. Here the CDR3 DNA reads TGTGCCAGCAGCCAGTTAAGGTACAAGTCGTACAATGAGCAGTTCTTC. The encoded protein is CASSQLRYKSYNEQFF. The gene calls are TRBV3-1 and TRBJ2-1; no reliable D call. V was cut by 3 bases and J by 4 bases, with 16 bases left in between. CDR3 length equals 16 residues. Germline V gives CDR1 LGHDT, CDR2 YNNKEL (reference sequence).

The chain is built from TRBV20-1 and TRBJ1-1; 9 bases match TRBD1. Germline trimming cut 7 bases from V and 5 bases from J; bases unmatched to any gene: 11. Germline-derived CDR1 and CDR2 are DFQATT and SNEGSKA (reference sequence). The CDR3 has 14 amino acids. The CDR3 reads CSVKMDRGLTEAFF. As DNA, the CDR3 is TGCAGTGTTAAGATGGACAGGGGTCTGACTGAAGCTTTCTTT.

Only a few counts were recorded for this clonotype. The junction differs from germline at one of its ends, possibly a read error. This chain joins TRBV6-6 and TRBJ2-3, with D perhaps TRBD2 (6 bases). The germline V gene encodes CDR1 MNHNY and CDR2 SVGAGI (reference sequence). The CDR3 extends over 17 amino acids. Here the CDR3 reads CASSDSRAASASDTQYF. CDR3 coding DNA: TGTGCCAGCAGTGACTCGCGGGCGGCTAGCGCATCGGATACGCAGTATTTT.

The chain joins TRBV11-2 to TRBJ2-2; unclear D gene. Deletions cut 3 bases from V and 1 base from J, with 6 bases between. The germline V gene has CDR1 SGHAT and CDR2 FQNNGV. This CDR3 is 14 amino acids long. The CDR3, as DNA: TGTGCCAGCAGCTTGGCAGGGAACACCGGGGAGCTGTTTTTT. This gives the protein CASSLAGNTGELFF.

This clonotype was picked up a small number of times. The chain combines TRBV20-1 with TRBJ2-4, with TRBD1 as a possible D gene (6 bases). The CDR3 contains 12 residues. V lost 6 bases, J lost 7 bases, and 13 bases lay in between. Germline CDR1 reads DFQATT; CDR2 reads SNEGSKA (reference sequence). The CDR3 DNA reads as TGCAGTGCCCCCCCCACAGGGAACATTCAGTACTTC. It yields the protein CSAPPTGNIQYF.

V and J are TRBV20-1 and TRBJ1-1; D might be TRBD1 (5 bases). The germline V gene has CDR1 DFQATT and CDR2 SNEGSKA (reference sequence). V was shortened by 5 bases and J by 4 bases, with 11 bases between the two germline ends. The CDR3 runs to 12 residues. The CDR3 nucleotides are TGCAGTGCTGTGCCGACAGCCACTGAAGCTTTCTTT. Its protein is CSAVPTATEAFF.

This clonotype was observed a few times. The chain links TRBV12-3 or TRBV12-4 to TRBJ2-5, with D unclear. V was pared by 3 bases and J by 7 bases, with 12 bases between. This CDR3 is built from 13 residues. The CDR3 loop reads CASSFETPGTQYF. CDR3 in DNA: TGTGCCAGCAGTTTTGAAACCCCTGGGACCCAGTACTTC.

The genes are TRBV24-1 and TRBJ2-1; D gene unclear. The ends were cut back, 0 bases at V and 5 bases at J, with 13 bases in the middle. The CDR3 loop spans 16 amino acids. The germline gives CDR1 KGHDR, CDR2 SFDVKD. DNA of the CDR3: TGTGCCACCAGTGATTTGAGTAGGGTAGGCGACAATGAGCAGTTCTTC. This encodes CATSDLSRVGDNEQFF.

The chain recombines TRBV7-6 with TRBJ2-3, with 10 bases identical to TRBD1. Trimming took 9 bases from V and 3 from J; bases not matched to a gene: 3. Germline CDR1 is SGHVS and CDR2 is FNYEAQ. This CDR3 has 13 amino acids. This CDR3 is CASQDRGTDTQYF. The CDR3 DNA follows: TGTGCCAGTCAGGACAGGGGGACAGATACGCAGTATTTT.

This clonotype was found a few times. J is TRBJ2-5 and V is TRBV6-5; no firm D call. CDR1 and CDR2 from the germline V gene are MNHEY and SVGAGI. The CDR3 length is 11 residues. V lost 10 bases, J lost 4 bases, and 10 bases lay in between. The CDR3 DNA sequence: TGTGCCACCGGCAGGCGAGAGACCCAGTACTTC. Translation: CATGRRETQYF.

The chain employs TRBV5-5 and TRBJ1-1; no reliable D call. The CDR3 has 15 amino acids. V was pared by 0 bases and J by 1 base, with 10 bases between. The germline V gene has CDR1 SGHKS and CDR2 YYEKEE (reference sequence). The CDR3 bases are TGTGCCAGCAGCTTGGACGGCGGATGGAACACTGAAGCTTTCTTT. It codes for CASSLDGGWNTEAFF.

V is TRBV11-3 and J is TRBJ1-1; D call uncertain. Germline values: CDR1 SGHNT, CDR2 YENEEA. Trimming removed 5 bases at V and 10 bases at J, with 17 bases between. The CDR3 runs 13 residues. CDR3 bases: TGTGCCAGCAGCCCCCGGGCCGGTGGACGAGCTTTCTTT. Protein: CASSPRAGGRAFF.

The chain links TRBV23-1 to TRBJ2-3, with D maybe TRBD2 (6 bases). TRBV23-1 is marked as an open reading frame, function uncertain. V shed 8 bases and J shed 0 bases, with 9 bases lying between them. CDR3 size: 13 residues. CDR3 coding DNA: TGCGCCAGCGCGACTAGGAGCACAGATACGCAGTATTTT. This translates into CASATRSTDTQYF.

This clonotype was counted a few times. This chain joins TRBV11-2 and TRBJ2-6; D is undetermined. CDR1 and CDR2 (germline): SGHAT, FQNNGV. Trimming shortened V by 5 bases and J by 0 bases, and 11 bases separated the two germline ends. This CDR3 is built from 16 residues. The CDR3 bases are TGTGCCAGCAGCCCCCAGCTGAGCTCTGGGGCCAACGTCCTGACTTTC. It codes for CASSPQLSSGANVLTF.

This clonotype came up a few times. The chain couples TRBV24-1 to TRBJ1-5, with D perhaps matching TRBD1 (6 bases). The CDR3 totals 17 residues. Germline assignment: CDR1 KGHDR and CDR2 SFDVKD. Trimming took off 8 bases at V and 5 bases at J, with 24 bases between the two ends. The CDR3 DNA is TGTGCCACCACATACAGTGTGGGACAAGTGGCGGATCAGCCCCAGCATTTT. This encodes CATTYSVGQVADQPQHF.

The rearrangement joins TRBV10-3 to TRBJ2-1; 8 bases match TRBD1. Germline-derived CDR1 and CDR2 are ENHRY and SYGVKD. Germline trimming cut 5 bases from V and 4 bases from J; bases unmatched to any gene: 7. This CDR3 spans 15 amino acids. This CDR3 reads CAISIGTGGYNEQFF. CDR3 coding DNA: TGTGCCATCAGTATTGGGACAGGAGGGTACAATGAGCAGTTCTTC.